The 27 T cell receptor beta chains listed next were all sequenced from one sample in a study of PD-1 and CTLA-4 blockade in melanoma. Sequencing was performed with immunoSEQ multiplex PCR; in TCRdb, only in-frame clones are kept and a portion is missing. The sample lists around 21,000 clones; about 87% were seen once. The sample was CD8+ T cells from peripheral blood, taken before anti-PD-1 treatment. The receptors here all came from a human donor with melanoma.

This sequence joins TRBV4-2 and TRBJ1-1, with D unresolved. This CDR3 comprises 13 residues. CDR1 and CDR2 (germline): LGHNA, YNFKEQ. V was trimmed by 4 bases and J by 0 bases, leaving 6 bases between them. The CDR3 DNA sequence: TGTGCCAGCAGCCCAAACATGAACACTGAAGCTTTCTTT. Residues: CASSPNMNTEAFF.

This chain joins TRBV15 and TRBJ1-2; a weak D match, TRBD1 (5 bases). The V end was cut by 0 bases, the J end by 0 bases, with 11 bases between. This CDR3 region has 16 residues. Germline assignment: CDR1 LNHNV and CDR2 YYDKDF (reference sequence). The CDR3 DNA reads as TGTGCCACCAGCAGAGATAATCTGGGGGCTAACTATGGCTACACCTTC. It codes for CATSRDNLGANYGYTF.

V is TRBV7-2 and J is TRBJ2-1; no clear D gene. Trimming left V 1 base short and J 8 bases short, with 9 bases between. This CDR3 region has 13 residues. Germline CDR1 and CDR2: SGHTA and FQGNSA. The CDR3 DNA is TGTGCCAGCAGCTTAGATAGGAGTGATGAGCAGTTCTTC. Residues: CASSLDRSDEQFF.

This clone was seen once. The junction does not match germline at one end; this may be a read error. Other DNA sequences within the sample encode an identical CDR3. The J gene is TRBJ1-1, the V gene TRBV6-2 or TRBV6-3; D is possibly TRBD1 (6 bases). Germline V lookup: CDR1 MNHEY, CDR2 SVGEGT. The CDR3 is 15 residues long. CDR3 loop: CASSSTGIPNTEAFF. In DNA, the CDR3 is TGTGCCAGCAGTTCAACAGGGATCCCGAACACCGAAGCTTTCTTT.

The V gene is TRBV28, the J gene TRBJ1-2; the D gene is possibly TRBD1 (6 bases). V gave up 3 bases and J gave up 5 bases, with 16 bases separating them. The germline V gene has CDR1 MDHEN and CDR2 SYDVKM. This CDR3 has 15 residues. CDR3 in amino acids: CASSFAGEIGYGYTF. The CDR3 bases are TGTGCCAGCAGTTTCGCAGGGGAGATTGGGTATGGCTACACCTTC.

The chain is built from TRBV28 and TRBJ2-6, with no clear D. Looked up from germline, CDR1 is MDHEN and CDR2 is SYDVKM. This CDR3 is built from 13 residues. V was shortened by 7 bases and J by 3 bases, with 7 bases between the two germline ends. The CDR3 loop is CASTLFGANVLTF. CDR3 DNA: TGTGCCAGCACCCTTTTTGGGGCCAACGTCCTGACTTTC.

The chain has TRBV20-1 and TRBJ1-5, with D possibly being TRBD1 (6 bases). There are 15 residues in the CDR3. Germline values: CDR1 DFQATT, CDR2 SNEGSKA (reference sequence). V dropped 3 bases and J dropped 6 bases, with 18 bases sitting between them. This chain's CDR3 is CSASGYREFGQPQHF. The CDR3 region has the DNA TGCAGTGCTAGTGGTTACAGGGAGTTTGGTCAGCCCCAGCATTTT.

This clone has only a few counts. The rearrangement joins TRBV5-4 to TRBJ2-7; perhaps TRBD2 as D (7 bases). V lost 0 bases, J lost 3 bases, and 10 bases lay in between. Germline V lookup: CDR1 SGHNT, CDR2 YYREEE (reference sequence). CDR3 length: 14 amino acids. CDR3 region: CASSLERGGYEQYF. In DNA form, the CDR3 reads TGTGCCAGCAGCTTGGAGAGGGGGGGCTACGAGCAGTACTTC.

The CDR3 is CASSAGVTPGNQPQHF. The CDR3 coding sequence is TGTGCCAGCAGCGCCGGGGTCACCCCAGGCAATCAGCCCCAGCATTTT. The chain is built from TRBV5-5 and TRBJ1-5; unclear D gene. Per the germline V gene, CDR1 is SGHKS and CDR2 is YYEKEE (reference sequence). The CDR3 consists of 16 residues. V lost 4 bases to trimming and J lost 2 bases, with 16 bases between them.

This chain links TRBV4-3 with TRBJ2-3; 8 positions match TRBD2. V shed 0 bases and J 2 bases; nucleotides not matched to a gene: 10. This CDR3 is built from 18 residues. Germline V lookup: CDR1 LGHNA, CDR2 YSLEER. The DNA of the CDR3 is TGCGCCAGCAGCCAAGATAGGATCCTAGCGGGTAACACAGATACGCAGTATTTT. Protein sequence: CASSQDRILAGNTDTQYF.

The chain is built from TRBV28 and TRBJ2-5; 8 bases match TRBD2. The ends lost 6 bases at V and 2 bases at J; junction bases unmatched: 11. This CDR3 has 16 residues. Germline loops: CDR1 MDHEN, CDR2 SYDVKM. CDR3 sequence reads: CASRPPGAGGQETQYF. The CDR3 DNA sequence: TGTGCCAGCAGACCGCCGGGGGCGGGGGGTCAAGAGACCCAGTACTTC.

This clone came up once. The chain carries TRBV3-1 (or the pseudogene TRBV3-2) and TRBJ1-1, with D perhaps TRBD1 (6 bases). CDR3 length equals 13 residues. CDR1 is LGHDT, CDR2 YNNKEL, per germline (reference sequence). Deletions cut 6 bases from V and 1 base from J, with 9 bases between. The CDR3 DNA is TGTGCCAGCAGGGGGGCAGGGAACACTGAAGCTTTCTTT. Amino acid sequence: CASRGAGNTEAFF.

The chain is built from TRBV19 and TRBJ2-1, with D perhaps assigned TRBD1 or TRBD2 (6 bases each). The CDR3 totals 15 residues. Trimming shortened V by 4 bases and J by 3 bases, and 13 bases separated the two germline ends. Germline V gene sequence: CDR1 LNHDA, CDR2 SQIVND (reference sequence). The DNA for the CDR3 is TGTGCCAGTAGTAGCGGGACACCGAACTACAATGAGCAGTTCTTC. Its protein product is CASSSGTPNYNEQFF.

The chain has TRBV9 and TRBJ2-1; D call uncertain. This CDR3 is 13 amino acids long. The germline gives CDR1 SGDLS, CDR2 YYNGEE. V was clipped by 0 bases and J by 4 bases, with 5 bases between them. DNA for the CDR3: TGTGCCAGCAGCGTAGTCGAATACAATGAGCAGTTCTTC. It is translated as CASSVVEYNEQFF.

J is TRBJ2-1 and V is TRBV10-3; D perhaps matches TRBD1 (6 bases). V shed 3 bases and J shed 0 bases, with 15 bases lying between them. This CDR3 is 17 amino acids long. Germline assignment: CDR1 ENHRY and CDR2 SYGVKD. CDR3 in DNA: TGTGCCATCAGTGAATATAACAGGGTGAGCTCCTACAATGAGCAGTTCTTC. It translates to CAISEYNRVSSYNEQFF.

This chain connects TRBV3-1 (or the pseudogene TRBV3-2) to TRBJ2-2, with 7 bases identical to TRBD2. The CDR3 length is 19 residues. V shed 1 base, J shed 0 bases, and the junction held 11 bases outside the gene matches. Germline CDR1 LGHDT, CDR2 YNNKEL (reference sequence). CDR3 region: CASSQVWTPAGSNTGELFF. The CDR3 DNA follows: TGTGCCAGCAGCCAAGTGTGGACTCCAGCGGGGTCGAACACCGGGGAGCTGTTTTTT.

The J gene is TRBJ2-7, the V gene TRBV28; 9 bases align to TRBD2. The germline gives CDR1 MDHEN, CDR2 SYDVKM. Losses at the gene ends were 2 bases for V and 2 bases for J; bases not matched to a gene: 1. The CDR3 sequence is 14 residues long. CDR3 in DNA: TGTGCCAGCAGTTTACCTAGCGGGGCCTACGAGCAGTACTTC. This codes for CASSLPSGAYEQYF.

The chain joins TRBV27 to TRBJ1-5; the D gene is possibly TRBD1 (5 bases). V was pared by 3 bases and J by 7 bases, with 16 bases between. CDR3 length: 15 residues. From germline, CDR1 is MNHEY and CDR2 SMNVEV (reference sequence). CDR3 region: CASSLRDGIHQPQHF. The CDR3 DNA reads as TGTGCCAGCAGTTTGCGGGACGGAATTCACCAGCCCCAGCATTTT.

This sequence joins TRBV30 and TRBJ1-6, with 8 nucleotides matching TRBD1. Germline loops: CDR1 GTSNPN, CDR2 SVGIG (reference sequence). V dropped 3 bases and J dropped 7; count of bases not matched to a gene: 2. This CDR3 contains 13 residues. CDR3 protein: CAWRGQVNSPLHF. CDR3 in DNA: TGTGCCTGGAGGGGACAGGTAAATTCACCCCTCCACTTT.

The chain has TRBV12-5 and TRBJ2-1; D is perhaps TRBD1 (6 bases). The CDR3 spans 13 residues. Deletions cut 7 bases from V and 4 bases from J, with 11 bases between. Per the germline V gene, CDR1 is LGHNT and CDR2 is FRNRAP. CDR3 DNA: TGTGCTAGTGCCCGACAGGTTTACAATGAGCAGTTCTTC. Translated, it gives CASARQVYNEQFF.

This sequence joins TRBV27 and TRBJ2-3; D may match TRBD1 or TRBD2 (5 bases each). Between the trimmed V and J ends, which lost 7 bases and 5 bases, there was a span of 16 bases. CDR3 size: 14 residues. From germline, CDR1 is MNHEY and CDR2 SMNVEV (reference sequence). CDR3 protein: CASTQGTGEDTQYF. The CDR3 bases are TGTGCCAGCACCCAAGGGACCGGGGAAGATACGCAGTATTTT.

The genes are TRBV28 and TRBJ2-5; TRBD1 aligns across 9 bases. The CDR3 is 14 amino acids. The junction had 5 bases not matched to a gene; V was cut back by 5 bases and J by 4 bases. Germline CDR1 and CDR2: MDHEN and SYDVKM. The CDR3 DNA is TGTGCCAGCAGTGGGGGACAGGGATTAGAGACCCAGTACTTC. This encodes CASSGGQGLETQYF.

The rearrangement uses TRBV7-2 and TRBJ2-3; TRBD2 matches 10 bases. CDR1 is SGHTA, CDR2 FQGNSA, per germline. V shed 5 bases, J shed 3 bases, and the junction held 14 bases outside the gene matches. The CDR3 covers 18 residues. The CDR3 reads CASSLTWSSGGSTDTQYF. For the CDR3, the DNA is TGTGCCAGCAGCCTGACGTGGTCTAGCGGGGGTAGTACAGATACGCAGTATTTT.

This clone came up once. This chain links TRBV14 with TRBJ2-7, with D perhaps matching TRBD1 or TRBD2 (6 bases each). The V gene lost 3 bases and the J gene lost 2 bases, with 14 bases spanning the gap. This CDR3 has 15 residues. Per germline, CDR1 SGHDN and CDR2 FVKESK. The CDR3 region has the DNA TGTGCCAGCAGCCACGACGTAGGGGGGCCCTACGAGCAGTACTTC. It specifies CASSHDVGGPYEQYF.

This chain connects TRBV7-8 to TRBJ2-5; 14 nucleotides align to TRBD2. Looked up from germline, CDR1 is SGHVS and CDR2 is FQNEAQ. The CDR3 consists of 15 residues. Unmatched junction bases numbered 3, after V lost 5 bases and J lost 4 bases. CDR3 nucleotides: TGTGCCAGCAGCCAGGGGACTAGCGGGGGAGAGACCCAGTACTTC. Translating gives CASSQGTSGGETQYF.

The chain carries TRBV24-1 and TRBJ2-2; 13 bases align to TRBD2. The CDR3 spans 18 residues. V dropped 2 bases and J dropped 4; count of bases not matched to a gene: 6. The germline V gene has CDR1 KGHDR and CDR2 SFDVKD. CDR3 sequence reads: CATSDSGTSGDITGELFF. CDR3 DNA sequence: TGTGCCACCAGTGATTCCGGGACTAGCGGGGACATCACCGGGGAGCTGTTTTTT.

The chain uses TRBV7-9 and TRBJ2-7; D uncertain. Between the trimmed V and J ends, which lost 4 bases and 5 bases, there was a span of 15 bases. CDR3 size: 14 residues. Germline V CDR1 and CDR2: SEHNR, FQNEAQ (reference sequence). The DNA for the CDR3 is TGTGCCAGCAGCTCCGGGTCTGGGCCAAACGAGCAGTACTTC. It specifies CASSSGSGPNEQYF.